The 22 T cell receptor beta chains listed next were all sequenced from one sample in a study of blood T cell repertoires in COVID-19. Profiling relied on immunoSEQ multiplex PCR, and the TCRdb table lists in-frame clones only, not all of them. The sample includes approximately 440,000 clones, around 91% of them seen just once. The sequenced material came from PBMCs or T cells enriched from blood (not recorded which). These TCRs come from a man in his late teens or twenties who had recovered from COVID-19.

This chain links TRBV11-1 with TRBJ1-6; D is ambiguous. The CDR3 has 13 residues. Germline loops: CDR1 SGHAT, CDR2 FQDESV (reference sequence). V dropped 5 bases and J dropped 11 bases, with 13 bases sitting between them. CDR3 protein: CASSRLEGAPLHF. The CDR3 coding sequence is TGTGCCAGCAGCCGGCTGGAAGGAGCACCCCTCCACTTT. The full variable domain, with the rest looked up from reference TRBV11-1 and TRBJ1-6, is EAEVAQSPRYKITEKSQAVAFWCDPISGHATLYWYRQILGQGPELLVQFQDESVVDDSQLPKDRFSAERLKGVDSTLKIQPAELGDSAMYLCASSRLEGAPLHFGNGTRLTVT.

The gene calls are TRBV19 and TRBJ1-2; 9 bases agree with TRBD1. After removal of 5 bases from V and 2 bases from J, the junction contained 9 bases not matched to a gene. CDR3 length equals 16 residues. CDR1 is LNHDA, CDR2 SQIVND, per germline (reference sequence). The CDR3 coding sequence is TGTGCCAGTAGTGCAAACAGGGGGCGAAAGAACTATGGCTACACCTTC. This encodes CASSANRGRKNYGYTF. The variable domain in full, completed from reference TRBV19 and TRBJ1-2, reads DGGITQSPKYLFRKEGQNVTLSCEQNLNHDAMYWYRQDPGQGLRLIYYSQIVNDFQKGDIAEGYSVSREKKESFPLTVTSAQKNPTAFYLCASSANRGRKNYGYTFGSGTRLTVV.

J is TRBJ1-1 and V is TRBV19; tentative D call: TRBD1 (6 bases). This CDR3 has 16 amino acids. Trimming pared 4 bases from V and 1 base from J, leaving 16 bases between. Germline CDR1 reads LNHDA; CDR2 reads SQIVND (reference sequence). CDR3 DNA sequence: TGTGCCAGTAGTACTACCCCCGGGACAAAGAACACTGAAGCTTTCTTT. This sequence encodes CASSTTPGTKNTEAFF.

The chain uses TRBV7-2 and TRBJ2-1; D may be TRBD1 (5 bases). The V and J ends lost 2 bases and 0 bases respectively, with 8 bases between them. Germline V gene lookup returns CDR1 SGHTA and CDR2 FQGNSA. This CDR3 contains 15 residues. CDR3 DNA: TGTGCCAGCAGCTTATGGGGCGGCTCCTACAATGAGCAGTTCTTC. Its translation is CASSLWGGSYNEQFF.

This chain joins TRBV5-8 and TRBJ2-1; D may be TRBD2 (6 bases). Looked up from germline, CDR1 is SGHTS and CDR2 is YDEGEE. V lost 5 bases, J lost 0 bases, and 12 bases lay in between. This CDR3 comprises 15 residues. The CDR3 protein is CASRRREDSYNEQFF. CDR3 in DNA: TGTGCCAGCAGGCGTAGGGAGGACTCCTACAATGAGCAGTTCTTC. Full variable domain (rest looked up from reference TRBV5-8 and TRBJ2-1): EAGVTQSPTHLIKTRGQQATLRCSPISGHTSVYWYQQALGLGLQFLLWYDEGEERNRGNFPPRFSGRQFPNYSSELNVNALELEDSALYLCASRRREDSYNEQFFGPGTRLTVL.

This rearrangement joins TRBV5-6 to TRBJ1-3; D uncertain. CDR3 length: 14 residues. Germline V CDR1 and CDR2: SGHDT, YYEEEE. V was cut by 1 base and J by 0 bases, with 5 bases left in between. In DNA form, the CDR3 reads TGTGCCAGCAGCTTGTTCTCCTCTGGAAACACCATATATTTT. Translating it yields CASSLFSSGNTIYF.

V is TRBV7-9 and J is TRBJ2-7; perhaps TRBD1 as D (6 bases). V was pared by 1 base and J by 0 bases, with 13 bases between. CDR3 length: 16 residues. Germline CDR1 and CDR2: SEHNR and FQNEAQ (reference sequence). The CDR3 reads CASSLGGQSSSYEQYF. The CDR3 DNA reads as TGTGCCAGCAGCTTAGGTGGACAGTCCAGCTCCTACGAGCAGTACTTC.

In regard to this clone: An end of the junction does not agree with germline; a read error may underlie this. This chain connects TRBV4-1 to TRBJ2-1; TRBD2 agrees at 8 bases. This CDR3 has 17 amino acids. Per germline, CDR1 MGHRA and CDR2 YSYEKL. This CDR3 reads CASSQVPLAALGNEQFF. CDR3 in DNA: TGCGCCAGCAGTCAAGTCCCACTAGCGGCCCTGGGCAATGAGCAGTTCTTC.

The V call is TRBV7-9, the J call TRBJ2-7, with a weak D call TRBD2 (5 bases). V lost 3 bases and J 4 bases, leaving 13 bases between the germline ends. Germline-derived CDR1 and CDR2 are SEHNR and FQNEAQ (reference sequence). The CDR3 runs 14 residues. The CDR3 region is CASSFGITGYEQYF. The CDR3 region has the DNA TGTGCCAGCAGCTTTGGAATTACGGGATACGAGCAGTACTTC.

The chain has TRBV7-9 and TRBJ1-4; D remains unclear. CDR1 is SEHNR and CDR2 is FQNEAQ in the germline V gene (reference sequence). With 2 bases removed from V and 0 bases from J, the gap between germline ends came to 13 bases. This CDR3 is built from 17 residues. The CDR3 reads CASSLTLRPATNEKLFF. The CDR3 DNA is TGTGCCAGCAGCTTAACCCTGCGCCCCGCAACTAATGAAAAACTGTTTTTT.

This clone showed up just a few times. V is TRBV15 and J is TRBJ1-5; D is uncertain. CDR1 and CDR2 (germline): LNHNV, YYDKDF (reference sequence). The CDR3 consists of 15 residues. Trimming took 3 bases from V and 0 from J, leaving 9 bases between them. The CDR3 coding sequence is TGTGCCACCAGCAGTGGAGGCCCTAGCAATCAGCCCCAGCATTTT. Its protein is CATSSGGPSNQPQHF.

The chain is built from TRBV10-1 and TRBJ1-1; D possibly corresponds to TRBD1 (5 bases). Trimming pared 7 bases from V and 0 bases from J, leaving 9 bases between. The CDR3 runs to 13 residues. Germline V gene lookup returns CDR1 WNHNN and CDR2 SYGVQD (reference sequence). The CDR3 loop is CASKPGLNTEAFF. CDR3 nucleotide sequence: TGCGCCAGCAAACCAGGGTTGAACACTGAAGCTTTCTTT.

As regards this clone: Other DNA sequences within the sample encode an identical CDR3. This rearrangement joins TRBV19 to TRBJ1-1; TRBD1 is a possible D gene (6 bases). The germline V gene encodes CDR1 LNHDA and CDR2 SQIVND (reference sequence). V was cut by 7 bases and J by 4 bases, with 7 bases left in between. The CDR3 extends over 11 amino acids. This chain's CDR3 is CASIRGTEAFF. CDR3 in DNA: TGTGCCAGTATCAGGGGCACTGAAGCTTTCTTT. The variable domain in full, completed from reference TRBV19 and TRBJ1-1, reads DGGITQSPKYLFRKEGQNVTLSCEQNLNHDAMYWYRQDPGQGLRLIYYSQIVNDFQKGDIAEGYSVSREKKESFPLTVTSAQKNPTAFYLCASIRGTEAFFGQGTRLTVV.

In this sample, this clone turned up once. This chain links TRBV4-1 with TRBJ1-2; TRBD1 might be the D (6 bases). The CDR3 loop spans 16 amino acids. CDR1 is MGHRA and CDR2 is YSYEKL in the germline V gene. V lost 1 base and J 2 bases, leaving 14 bases between the germline ends. The CDR3 sequence: CASSQAETGSNYGYTF. CDR3 DNA: TGCGCCAGCAGCCAAGCCGAGACAGGCTCCAACTATGGCTACACCTTC.

This clone has just one count. The chain combines TRBV5-6 with TRBJ1-6; 9 bases align to TRBD1. This CDR3 is built from 14 residues. V shed 2 bases, J shed 8 bases, and the junction held 2 bases outside the gene matches. Germline V CDR1 and CDR2: SGHDT, YYEEEE. CDR3 nucleotide sequence: TGTGCCAGCAGCTTCTGGGACAGGGATTCACCCCTCCACTTT. It specifies CASSFWDRDSPLHF.

This chain uses TRBV11-2 with TRBJ1-2; possible D gene TRBD1, 6 bases. CDR1 SGHAT and CDR2 FQNNGV come from the germline V gene. V was clipped by 4 bases and J by 6 bases, with 15 bases between them. The CDR3 covers 14 residues. The CDR3 region is CASSSDRSRNGYTF. The DNA of the CDR3 is TGTGCCAGCAGCTCAGACAGGTCACGGAATGGCTACACCTTC.

The chain couples TRBV6-5 to TRBJ1-4, with unresolved D. This CDR3 is built from 13 residues. Trimming shortened V by 6 bases and J by 11 bases, and 16 bases separated the two germline ends. Germline CDR1 MNHEY, CDR2 SVGAGI. The CDR3, as DNA: TGTGCCAGCAGCCCCGACCCAGGAGGGAAACTGTTTTTT. Residues: CASSPDPGGKLFF.

This chain uses TRBV4-1 with TRBJ1-2, with D possibly TRBD1 on 5 matching bases. The V gene lost 5 bases and the J gene lost 7 bases, with 17 bases spanning the gap. The CDR3 spans 14 residues. Germline values: CDR1 MGHRA, CDR2 YSYEKL. CDR3 DNA: TGCGCCAGCAGCTACCCCGGCAGGGAGGGTGGCTACACCTTC. Its protein is CASSYPGREGGYTF.

The CDR3 bases are TGTGCCAGCAGTGTCGTCCACCCTTTACTCTCTGGAAACACCATATATTTT. Translating gives CASSVVHPLLSGNTIYF. The rearrangement links TRBV6-1 to TRBJ1-3; D is uncertain. Germline V gene lookup returns CDR1 MNHNS and CDR2 SASEGT. Trimming stripped 4 bases from V and 0 bases from J, with 16 bases between. The CDR3 extends over 17 amino acids.

V is TRBV7-3 and J is TRBJ1-6; 7 bases align to TRBD1. Germline V gene data show CDR1 as SGHTA and CDR2 as FQGTGA. This CDR3 region has 17 residues. J was trimmed by 8 bases and V by 5 bases; bases with no gene match: 15. CDR3 DNA: TGTGCCAGCAGCCCCGAACAGGGGAGGTGGTTCGATTCACCCCTCCACTTT. As protein: CASSPEQGRWFDSPLHF.

The genes are TRBV18 and TRBJ2-3; no reliable D call. Trimming cost V 5 bases and J 6 bases, with 9 bases left between them. Germline CDR1 and CDR2: KGHSH and LQKENI. The CDR3 consists of 12 residues. The CDR3 spells CASSSSRDTQYF. The CDR3 bases are TGTGCCAGCTCATCAAGTCGGGATACGCAGTATTTT.

The chain is built from TRBV19 and TRBJ1-1; the D is unclear. This CDR3 is 15 amino acids long. Germline lookup yields CDR1 LNHDA and CDR2 SQIVND (reference sequence). Trimming shortened V by 3 bases and J by 1 base, and 12 bases separated the two germline ends. The CDR3 loop reads CASSISIPGNTEAFF. CDR3 bases: TGTGCCAGTAGTATTTCGATACCGGGGAACACTGAAGCTTTCTTT. The variable domain in full, completed from reference TRBV19 and TRBJ1-1, reads DGGITQSPKYLFRKEGQNVTLSCEQNLNHDAMYWYRQDPGQGLRLIYYSQIVNDFQKGDIAEGYSVSREKKESFPLTVTSAQKNPTAFYLCASSISIPGNTEAFFGQGTRLTVV.